These T cell receptor beta chains were read from a single sample in a study of blood T cell repertoires in COVID-19. TCRdb keeps only in-frame clones here, not all; method: immunoSEQ multiplex PCR. Among 72,000 or so clones listed, roughly 86% were seen once. Sequencing was done on a sample of peripheral blood. These TCRs come from a woman aged 55-69 years with acute or convalescent COVID-19. The CDR3 runs from the conserved cysteine through the conserved F or W. The order of the fields is clone size, D gene, V gene, J gene, CDR3 DNA, CDR3 protein. D genes are given only for firm matches. The listing skips clone size in some rows; elsewhere it reads once, few, many or a size class.

NA,NA,TRBV20-1,TRBJ1-1,TGCAGTGCGGACAGGAACACTGAAGCTTTCTTT,CSADRNTEAFF
NA,NA,TRBV2,TRBJ2-7,TGTGCCAGCAGACGGGACAACTCCTACGAGCAGTACTTC,CASRRDNSYEQYF
once,TRBD2,TRBV5-4,TRBJ2-7,TGTGCCAGCAGCCGGGGCCTAGCGGGGGGATACGAGCAGTACTTC,CASSRGLAGGYEQYF
NA,NA,TRBV6-5,TRBJ1-1,TGTGCCAGCAGTTACTCGAGCGCAGTTGGAGGAGCTTTCTTT,CASSYSSAVGGAFF
NA,NA,TRBV3-1/TRBV3-2,TRBJ1-1,TGTGCCAGCAGCCGAGAGGGGAGTTTGACTGAAGCTTTCTTT,CASSREGSLTEAFF
NA,TRBD2,TRBV18,TRBJ2-2,TGTGCCAGCTCGACTAGCGGGGGGCTCACCGGGGAGCTGTTTTTT,CASSTSGGLTGELFF
NA,NA,TRBV12-2,TRBJ1-1,TGTGCAAGTCCCCTGGACAGGGTTTGGTTGAGCACTGAAGCTTTCTTT,CASPLDRVWLSTEAFF
NA,NA,TRBV6-5,TRBJ1-1,TGTGCCAGCAGTTACTCAACGGGGAACACTGAAGCTTTCTTT,CASSYSTGNTEAFF
few,TRBD2,TRBV6-4,TRBJ2-3,TGTGCCAGCAGTGCGGGACTAGGCTCAGATACGCAGTATTTT,CASSAGLGSDTQYF
once,TRBD2,TRBV18,TRBJ2-1,TGTGCCAGCTCACCACCCGTAGGTGGCGGGGGGGCCGGCGGTGAGCAGTTCTTC,CASSPPVGGGGAGGEQFF
NA,NA,TRBV28,TRBJ1-5,TGTGCCAGCAGTTCTCCGGCGGGGGGAAGCAATCAGCCCCAGCATTTT,CASSSPAGGSNQPQHF
NA,NA,TRBV19,TRBJ2-2,TGTGCCAGTAGTATAGATTGGACAGCCACCGGGGGGGAGCTGTTTTTT,CASSIDWTATGGELFF
NA,TRBD2,TRBV19,TRBJ2-5,TGTGCCAGCTCTCACGCGTCGGGACTAGCCCTGGAGACCCAGTACTTC,CASSHASGLALETQYF
NA,TRBD1,TRBV7-6,TRBJ2-7,TGTGCCAGCAGCTTAGCGATGACAGGGGATGTCCACGAGCAGTACTTC,CASSLAMTGDVHEQYF
once,NA,TRBV7-9,TRBJ2-7,TGTGCCAGCAGCTTGGAGACAGGCGATCTTTCCTACGAGCAGTACTTC,CASSLETGDLSYEQYF
NA,NA,TRBV9,TRBJ1-1,TGTGCCAGCAGCGTAGGTGAACTGCCGAACACTGAAGCTTTCTTT,CASSVGELPNTEAFF
NA,TRBD1,TRBV6-5,TRBJ1-6,TGTGCCAGCAGTTCGGACAGGGGACGTTCACCCCTCCACTTT,CASSSDRGRSPLHF
NA,NA,TRBV5-6,TRBJ2-1,TGTGCCAGCAGCCCTAAGAGCGGAGCCTACAATGAGCAGTTCTTC,CASSPKSGAYNEQFF
NA,NA,TRBV6-5,TRBJ2-5,TGTGCCAGCAGGAGGGGGAGCCAGGGGAGCGAGACCCAGTACTTC,CASRRGSQGSETQYF
NA,TRBD1,TRBV9,TRBJ2-7,TGTGCCAGCAGCACTGCCGGGACAGGGGGACCCTACGAGCAGTACTTC,CASSTAGTGGPYEQYF
NA,NA,TRBV6-5,TRBJ1-1,TGTGCCAGCACGTACGGGAACACTGAAGCTTTCTTT,CASTYGNTEAFF
NA,TRBD1,TRBV3-1/TRBV3-2,TRBJ1-2,TGTGCCAGCAGCTCCATGCTCACAGGGGCCCATGGCTACACCTTC,CASSSMLTGAHGYTF
NA,NA,TRBV9,TRBJ1-5,TGTGCCAGCAGCGATGGACAGTCTGATCAGCCCCAGCATTTT,CASSDGQSDQPQHF
NA,TRBD1,TRBV10-2,TRBJ1-5,TGCGCCAGCAGTGAGACAGACAGGGGCAATCAGCCCCAGCATTTT,CASSETDRGNQPQHF
NA,NA,TRBV9,TRBJ1-2,TGTGCCAGCAGCCCGGGAGACGTAACCTATGGCTACACCTTC,CASSPGDVTYGYTF
NA,NA,TRBV28,TRBJ1-1,TGTGCCAGCAGGGGGGTTGACAGGAGGAACACTGAAGCTTTCTTT,CASRGVDRRNTEAFF
NA,NA,TRBV30,TRBJ2-1,TGTGCCTGGAGGAGGAAGGATGAGCAGTTCTTC,CAWRRKDEQFF
NA,TRBD1,TRBV19,TRBJ2-7,TGTGCCAGTAGTCCGAACACCGGGACAGGGCAAGAGCAGTACTTC,CASSPNTGTGQEQYF
NA,TRBD1,TRBV5-1,TRBJ2-7,TGCGCCAGCAGCCTAGGTCCGGGACAGGGATACGAGCAGTACTTC,CASSLGPGQGYEQYF
NA,NA,TRBV3-1/TRBV3-2,TRBJ2-3,TGTGCCAGCAGCCAAGATCTCACGCAGTATTTT,CASSQDLTQYF
NA,NA,TRBV4-2,TRBJ2-7,TGTGCCAGCAGCCAAGATTCATGGGCTAATCCCTCCTACGAGCAGTACTTC,CASSQDSWANPSYEQYF
once,TRBD1,TRBV6-5,TRBJ2-7,TGTGCCAGCAGCCCACCGGGACAGGGAATGTACGAGCAGTACTTC,CASSPPGQGMYEQYF
NA,NA,TRBV2,TRBJ1-1,TGTGCCAGCACCATACAGAGAAACACTGAAGCTTTCTTT,CASTIQRNTEAFF
NA,TRBD2,TRBV5-1,TRBJ2-1,TGCGCCAGCAGCCCCCAACTAGCGGGGAGAGACAATGAGCAGTTCTTC,CASSPQLAGRDNEQFF
NA,NA,TRBV5-1,TRBJ1-3,TGCGCCAGCCGCGGGACCGCTGGAAACACCATATATTTT,CASRGTAGNTIYF
NA,TRBD1,TRBV5-4,TRBJ1-1,TGTGCCAGCAGCATCGGACAGGGGGCAACAGCTTTCTTT,CASSIGQGATAFF
NA,TRBD2,TRBV5-1,TRBJ2-1,TGCGCCAGCAGCTCCGGACTAGCGGGGGGGCCCTACAATGAGCAGTTCTTC,CASSSGLAGGPYNEQFF
NA,TRBD1,TRBV12-3/TRBV12-4,TRBJ2-7,TGTGCCAGCGGGGACAGGGGGCGGTACGAGCAGTACTTC,CASGDRGRYEQYF
NA,NA,TRBV6-5,TRBJ2-3,TGTGCCAGCACCGTGGGACTTTCCACAGATACGCAGTATTTT,CASTVGLSTDTQYF
NA,NA,TRBV23-1,TRBJ1-5,TGCGCCAGCAGTAAAGGGAGGGCAAGCAATCAGCCCCAGCATTTT,CASSKGRASNQPQHF
NA,NA,TRBV29-1,TRBJ2-6,TGCAGCGTTGGAGCTTCCGGGGCCAACGTCCTGACTTTC,CSVGASGANVLTF
NA,TRBD2,TRBV15,TRBJ2-7,TGTGCCACCAGCAGAGATAAACTAGCGGGGGGTGAACCGTACGAGCAGTACTTC,CATSRDKLAGGEPYEQYF
few,NA,TRBV7-2,TRBJ2-7,TGTGCCAGCAGCTTAGTCCTCGGGGGATTCTCCTACGAGCAGTACTTC,CASSLVLGGFSYEQYF
many,TRBD1,TRBV7-9,TRBJ2-1,TGTGCCAGCAGCTTCAGGGACAGGGGTAACAATGAGCAGTTCTTC,CASSFRDRGNNEQFF
NA,NA,TRBV28,TRBJ1-2,TGTGCCAGCAGTTCTCAATTCGGCGGGGGGCGCTTAGATGGCTACACCTTC,CASSSQFGGGRLDGYTF
few,NA,TRBV19,TRBJ1-1,TGTGCCAGTAGTCTACAGGGAAATGGGAACACTGAAGCTTTCTTT,CASSLQGNGNTEAFF
NA,TRBD1,TRBV5-4,TRBJ2-6,TGTGCCAGCAGCGGCCAAACAGGGGGAACTGGGGCCAACGTCCTGACTTTC,CASSGQTGGTGANVLTF
NA,NA,TRBV18,TRBJ2-3,TGTGCCAGCTCACCAGGCGGAACCACAGATACGCAGTATTTT,CASSPGGTTDTQYF
few,NA,TRBV7-9,TRBJ1-6,TGTGCCAGCAGCTTGCCGGGGGATTCACCCCTCCACTTT,CASSLPGDSPLHF
few,NA,TRBV6-1,TRBJ1-1,TGTGCCAGCAGTGAATGGGCGGAAGCTTTCTTT,CASSEWAEAFF